Presented here are 6 T cell receptor beta chains from one specimen sequenced in a study of blood T cell repertoires in COVID-19. The assay was immunoSEQ multiplex PCR, and TCRdb's table has in-frame clones only and misses some. The data hold 140,000 or so clones, with over 80% observed a single time. Sequences were obtained from peripheral blood. These receptors originate from a man under 40 with COVID-19, enrolled during active disease.

The chain uses TRBV5-1 and TRBJ2-3; D not certain. V lost 1 base and J lost 0, with 9 bases in between. CDR3 length: 15 amino acids. Germline-derived CDR1 and CDR2 are SGHRS and YFSETQ. CDR3 amino acids: CASSLSTPSTDTQYF. CDR3 DNA sequence: TGCGCCAGCAGCTTGAGCACCCCTAGCACAGATACGCAGTATTTT.

This clone was recorded once. The J gene is TRBJ1-3, the V gene TRBV4-1; D gene uncertain. The germline V gene encodes CDR1 MGHRA and CDR2 YSYEKL. V was trimmed by 3 bases and J by 2 bases, leaving 11 bases between them. The CDR3 extends over 15 amino acids. The DNA for the CDR3 is TGCGCCAGCAGCCAGTCGACTTGGGCTGGAAACACCATATATTTT. Translation gives CASSQSTWAGNTIYF.

The chain is built from TRBV19 and TRBJ2-6; the match to TRBD1 covers 10 bases. Germline CDR1 and CDR2: LNHDA and SQIVND (reference sequence). The length of the CDR3 is 17 residues. V shed 9 bases, J shed 2 bases, and the junction held 10 bases outside the gene matches. The CDR3 DNA is TGTGCCAGCGCGAATTCCGGGACAGGGGCTGGGGCCAACGTCCTGACTTTC. This gives the protein CASANSGTGAGANVLTF.

In nucleotides, the CDR3 is TGTGCCAGCAGGGGGACAGGGCAGTATTTT. This sequence encodes CASRGTGQYF. This chain links TRBV6-5 with TRBJ2-3; 8 bases agree with TRBD1. The germline gives CDR1 MNHEY, CDR2 SVGAGI. Trimming cost V 6 bases and J 11 bases; bases outside gene matches: 1. This CDR3 spans 10 amino acids.

The chain combines TRBV27 with TRBJ2-5; 10 nucleotides agree with TRBD2. The CDR3 contains 15 residues. The V segment lost 5 bases and the J segment 5 bases; nucleotides outside the gene matches: 8. Germline CDR1 and CDR2: MNHEY and SMNVEV (reference sequence). CDR3 in amino acids: CASSPALAGRETQYF. CDR3 DNA: TGTGCCAGCAGTCCCGCACTAGCGGGAAGGGAGACCCAGTACTTC.

The rearrangement joins TRBV27 to TRBJ1-3; TRBD1 matches 7 bases. This CDR3 region has 15 residues. The trim removed 8 bases at V and 0 bases at J, leaving 7 bases unmatched. Germline lookup yields CDR1 MNHEY and CDR2 SMNVEV (reference sequence). CDR3 bases: TGTGCCAGCCGCTCCCAGGGGGTCTCTGGAAACACCATATATTTT. This gives the protein CASRSQGVSGNTIYF.